Following are 25 T cell receptor beta chains from one sample sequenced in a study of T cell responses to AZD1222 COVID-19 vaccine. The protocol was immunoSEQ multiplex PCR, while the TCRdb copy is restricted to in-frame clones and leaves out a portion. The sample carries more than 150,000 clones, approximately 94% recorded once. The specimen was peripheral blood, collected on day 0 of AZD1222 vaccination. These receptors came from an adult in good health.

V usage is TRBV28 and J usage is TRBJ1-2, with D possibly TRBD1 on 5 matching bases. The CDR3 totals 15 residues. V dropped 3 bases and J dropped 4 bases, with 15 bases sitting between them. Germline lookup yields CDR1 MDHEN and CDR2 SYDVKM. DNA for the CDR3: TGTGCCAGCAGTTTCATGGGGCCTATCACCTATGGCTACACCTTC. Residues: CASSFMGPITYGYTF.

This chain uses TRBV19 with TRBJ1-5; D remains ambiguous. Germline V CDR1 and CDR2: LNHDA, SQIVND (reference sequence). The CDR3 is 15 amino acids. The V end lost 6 bases, the J end lost 1 base, and 13 bases lay between the germline ends. CDR3 sequence (DNA): TGTGCCAGTAGCGACCAGGACGGAAGCAATCAGCCCCAGCATTTT. Amino acid sequence: CASSDQDGSNQPQHF.

The chain recombines TRBV5-4 with TRBJ2-7; D is undetermined. The CDR3 is 11 amino acids. CDR1 and CDR2 (germline): SGHNT, YYREEE (reference sequence). The germline V and J ends were trimmed by 3 bases and 5 bases, with 6 bases remaining between them. The chain's CDR3 is CASSSRNEQYF. The CDR3 nucleotides are TGTGCCAGCAGCTCCCGTAACGAGCAGTACTTC.

CDR3 nucleotide sequence: TGCGCCAGCAGTTGGACAGATAATCAGCCCCAGCATTTT. This codes for CASSWTDNQPQHF. This chain links TRBV4-1 with TRBJ1-5, with D maybe TRBD1 (6 bases). CDR1 is MGHRA, CDR2 YSYEKL, per germline. The CDR3 runs to 13 residues. Trimming shortened V by 6 bases and J by 4 bases, and 10 bases separated the two germline ends.

CDR3 amino acids: CAGSGRGSTDTQYF. As DNA, the CDR3 is TGTGCCGGAAGCGGGAGAGGCAGCACAGATACGCAGTATTTT. V gene TRBV5-6 combines with J gene TRBJ2-3; TRBD2 agrees at 8 bases. Germline V gene data show CDR1 as SGHDT and CDR2 as YYEEEE. J gave up 0 bases and V 10 bases, and 7 bases lay outside the gene matches. The CDR3 totals 14 residues.

The chain has TRBV20-1 and TRBJ1-1; no definite D call. Per the germline V gene, CDR1 is DFQATT and CDR2 is SNEGSKA (reference sequence). V lost 7 bases and J lost 1, with 7 bases in between. This CDR3 has 11 amino acids. The CDR3 region is CSVLRNTEAFF. The CDR3 coding sequence is TGCAGTGTCCTCAGGAACACTGAAGCTTTCTTT.

This clone was seen more than once but under ten times. This chain connects TRBV14 to TRBJ2-2, with a tentative D call TRBD2 (6 bases). Germline V CDR1 and CDR2: SGHDN, FVKESK. This CDR3 has 14 amino acids. V was pared by 4 bases and J by 1 base, with 7 bases between. CDR3 loop: CASSRDLNTGELFF. The CDR3 bases are TGTGCCAGCAGCCGGGACTTGAACACCGGGGAGCTGTTTTTT.

The J gene is TRBJ2-3, the V gene TRBV6-5, with TRBD2 matching 7 bases. Per germline, CDR1 MNHEY and CDR2 SVGAGI. The CDR3 has 14 amino acids. With V trimmed by 5 bases and J by 2 bases, 4 bases remained unmatched. CDR3 sequence reads: CASSTSGTTDTQYF. CDR3 DNA sequence: TGTGCCAGCAGTACAAGCGGGACCACAGATACGCAGTATTTT.

The V gene is TRBV7-9, the J gene TRBJ2-2; the D call may be TRBD1 or TRBD2 (5 bases each). Germline V gives CDR1 SEHNR, CDR2 FQNEAQ (reference sequence). Between the trimmed V and J ends, which lost 6 bases and 0 bases, there was a span of 23 bases. CDR3 size: 19 residues. This CDR3 reads CASRAGPRDVWANTGELFF. CDR3 nucleotide sequence: TGTGCCAGCAGGGCTGGACCACGGGACGTCTGGGCGAACACCGGGGAGCTGTTTTTT. Variable domain in full (rest from reference TRBV7-9 and TRBJ2-2): DTGVSQNPRHKITKRGQNVTFRCDPISEHNRLYWYRQTLGQGPEFLTYFQNEAQLEKSRLLSDRFSAERPKGSFSTLEIQRTEQGDSAMYLCASRAGPRDVWANTGELFFGEGSRLTVL.

This chain connects TRBV19 to TRBJ1-5; perhaps TRBD1 as D (5 bases). V was clipped by 4 bases and J by 5 bases, with 12 bases between them. The CDR3 is made up of 14 amino acids. The germline V gene encodes CDR1 LNHDA and CDR2 SQIVND (reference sequence). The CDR3 DNA reads TGTGCCAGTAGTACAGGGTGGAAGGATCAGCCCCAGCATTTT. This encodes CASSTGWKDQPQHF.

The J gene is TRBJ1-2, the V gene TRBV3-1 (or the pseudogene TRBV3-2); D is possibly TRBD1 (6 bases). CDR3 length: 15 amino acids. Per the germline V gene, CDR1 is LGHDT and CDR2 is YNNKEL (reference sequence). V lost 0 bases and J 6 bases, leaving 14 bases between the germline ends. The CDR3 protein is CASSQDWRGLDGYTF. CDR3 DNA: TGTGCCAGCAGCCAAGACTGGCGGGGGCTAGATGGCTACACCTTC.

The chain has TRBV19 and TRBJ1-1; no clear D gene. Germline assignment: CDR1 LNHDA and CDR2 SQIVND (reference sequence). The CDR3 is 13 residues long. V was trimmed by 5 bases and J by 4 bases, leaving 11 bases between them. CDR3 loop: CASSRTDVTEAFF. The CDR3 DNA follows: TGTGCCAGTAGTCGGACGGACGTCACTGAAGCTTTCTTT.

The rearrangement joins TRBV28 to TRBJ2-3, with 13 bases fitting TRBD2. The V gene end was trimmed by 3 bases and the J gene end by 8 bases; junction bases not matched to a gene: 8. CDR3 length: 16 amino acids. CDR1 and CDR2 (germline): MDHEN, SYDVKM. The CDR3 coding sequence is TGTGCCAGCAGTTTTGGGACTAGCGGGAACCGAGGTACGCAGTATTTT. Translation: CASSFGTSGNRGTQYF.

The genes are TRBV9 and TRBJ2-7; possible D gene TRBD2, 7 bases. V lost 3 bases and J lost 6, with 13 bases in between. The CDR3 totals 13 residues. The germline CDR1 and CDR2 sequences are SGDLS and YYNGEE. The CDR3 loop reads CASSARGGGEQYF. For the CDR3, the DNA is TGTGCCAGCAGCGCCCGAGGGGGGGGCGAGCAGTACTTC.

The CDR3 DNA is TGTGCCAGCAGAACAAGTTATAATTCACCCCTCCACTTT. As protein: CASRTSYNSPLHF. The V call is TRBV2, the J call TRBJ1-6; D remains unclear. Per germline, CDR1 SNHLY and CDR2 FYNNEI. V was trimmed by 6 bases and J by 4 bases, leaving 7 bases between them. The CDR3 consists of 13 residues.

This sequence joins TRBV10-1 and TRBJ2-1; D might be TRBD1 or TRBD2, each matching 6 bases. Trimming took off 4 bases at V and 1 base at J, with 11 bases between the two ends. The CDR3 is 15 residues long. Per the germline V gene, CDR1 is WNHNN and CDR2 is SYGVQD (reference sequence). The CDR3 protein is CASSVGGGSYNEQFF. In DNA form, the CDR3 reads TGCGCCAGCAGTGTCGGAGGGGGATCCTACAATGAGCAGTTCTTC.

CDR3: CASSMTGEHSPLHF. The CDR3 nucleotides read TGTGCCAGCAGCATGACGGGGGAACATTCACCCCTCCACTTT. The chain combines TRBV9 with TRBJ1-6, with D perhaps TRBD1 (5 bases). CDR1 SGDLS and CDR2 YYNGEE come from the germline V gene. The CDR3 sequence is 14 residues long. The V and J ends lost 4 bases and 8 bases respectively, with 13 bases between them. Full variable domain (missing parts from reference TRBV9 and TRBJ1-6): DSGVTQTPKHLITATGQRVTLRCSPRSGDLSVYWYQQSLDQGLQFLIQYYNGEERAKGNILERFSAQQFPDLHSELNLSSLELGDSALYFCASSMTGEHSPLHFGNGTRLTVT.

This chain joins TRBV4-1 and TRBJ1-3; weak D call: TRBD1 (6 bases). The CDR3 extends over 15 amino acids. V gave up 3 bases and J gave up 2 bases, with 11 bases separating them. The germline CDR1 and CDR2 sequences are MGHRA and YSYEKL. The CDR3 DNA reads TGCGCCAGCAGCCAGATAGGGGGGCCTGGAAACACCATATATTTT. It encodes CASSQIGGPGNTIYF.

This rearrangement joins TRBV27 to TRBJ1-1; 7 bases match TRBD1. CDR1 is MNHEY and CDR2 is SMNVEV in the germline V gene (reference sequence). After removal of 4 bases from V and 9 bases from J, the junction contained 8 bases not matched to a gene. The CDR3 sequence is 13 residues long. The CDR3 region has the DNA TGTGCCAGCAGTTCCGAACAGGGGCTACAAGCTTTCTTT. Amino acid sequence: CASSSEQGLQAFF.

The gene calls are TRBV5-8 and TRBJ2-1; D is unclear. V was trimmed by 0 bases and J by 6 bases, leaving 4 bases between them. The CDR3 runs 12 residues. CDR1 is SGHTS, CDR2 YDEGEE, per germline. The chain's CDR3 is CASSLGGNEQFF. The CDR3 nucleotides are TGTGCCAGCAGCTTGGGGGGCAATGAGCAGTTCTTC.

J is TRBJ2-2 and V is TRBV2; 8 positions agree with TRBD1. The CDR3 is 15 amino acids. The ends lost 4 bases at V and 6 bases at J; junction bases unmatched: 7. Germline V CDR1 and CDR2: SNHLY, FYNNEI. The CDR3: CASSGDLQGAGELFF. CDR3 coding DNA: TGTGCCAGCAGTGGGGATTTACAGGGGGCCGGGGAGCTGTTTTTT.

This chain connects TRBV5-6 to TRBJ2-7, with TRBD1 matching over 7 bases. Per germline, CDR1 SGHDT and CDR2 YYEEEE. The V gene end was trimmed by 3 bases and the J gene end by 6 bases; junction bases not matched to a gene: 15. The CDR3 sequence is 16 residues long. The DNA for the CDR3 is TGTGCCAGCAGCTCCGTCTTGACAGGGCGAGGGATCGAGCAGTACTTC. It codes for CASSSVLTGRGIEQYF.

The rearrangement links TRBV28 to TRBJ1-5; TRBD1 matches 8 bases. J gave up 4 bases and V 4 bases, and 3 bases lay outside the gene matches. Germline V CDR1 and CDR2: MDHEN, SYDVKM. CDR3 length: 14 amino acids. CDR3 nucleotides: TGTGCCAGCAGTTCAGGGGGCACGAATCAGCCCCAGCATTTT. Translated: CASSSGGTNQPQHF. Together with reference TRBV28 and TRBJ1-5, the CDR3 gives the full variable domain: DVKVTQSSRYLVKRTGEKVFLECVQDMDHENMFWYRQDPGLGLRLIYFSYDVKMKEKGDIPEGYSVSREKKERFSLILESASTNQTSMYLCASSSGGTNQPQHFGDGTRLSIL.

The rearrangement uses TRBV7-2 and TRBJ2-1; TRBD1 agrees at 10 bases. The CDR3 runs 16 residues. Germline V gene lookup returns CDR1 SGHTA and CDR2 FQGNSA. V lost 1 base to trimming and J lost 1 base; unmatched junction nucleotides: 1. CDR3: CASSLVGQGSYNEQFF. DNA of the CDR3: TGTGCCAGCAGCTTAGTGGGACAGGGGTCCTACAATGAGCAGTTCTTC.

CDR3 region: CASSLSGYNEQFF. CDR3 bases: TGCGCCAGCAGCTTAAGCGGCTACAATGAGCAGTTCTTC. The chain recombines TRBV5-1 with TRBJ2-1; maybe TRBD2 (5 bases). CDR3 length: 13 residues. Germline-derived CDR1 and CDR2 are SGHRS and YFSETQ. The germline V and J ends were trimmed by 2 bases and 3 bases, with 6 bases remaining between them.